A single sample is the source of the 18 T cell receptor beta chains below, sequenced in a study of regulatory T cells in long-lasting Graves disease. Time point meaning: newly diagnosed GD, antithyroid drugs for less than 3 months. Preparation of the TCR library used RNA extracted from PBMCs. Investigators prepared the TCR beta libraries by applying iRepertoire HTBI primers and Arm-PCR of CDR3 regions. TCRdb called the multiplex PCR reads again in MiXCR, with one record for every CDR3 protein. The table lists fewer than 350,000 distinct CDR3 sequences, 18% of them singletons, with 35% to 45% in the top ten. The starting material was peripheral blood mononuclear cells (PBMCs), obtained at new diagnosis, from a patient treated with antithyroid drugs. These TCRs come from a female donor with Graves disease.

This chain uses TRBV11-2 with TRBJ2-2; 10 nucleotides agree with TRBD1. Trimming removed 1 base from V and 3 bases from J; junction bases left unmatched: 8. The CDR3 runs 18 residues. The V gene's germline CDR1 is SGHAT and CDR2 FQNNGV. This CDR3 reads CASSLVRTGGIDTGELFF. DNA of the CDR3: TGTGCCAGCAGCTTAGTTCGGACAGGGGGGATCGACACCGGGGAGCTGTTTTTT. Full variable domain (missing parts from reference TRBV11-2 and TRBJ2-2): EAGVAQSPRYKIIEKRQSVAFWCNPISGHATLYWYQQILGQGPKLLIQFQNNGVVDDSQLPKDRFSAERLKGVDSTLKIQPAKLEDSAVYLCASSLVRTGGIDTGELFFGEGSRLTVL.

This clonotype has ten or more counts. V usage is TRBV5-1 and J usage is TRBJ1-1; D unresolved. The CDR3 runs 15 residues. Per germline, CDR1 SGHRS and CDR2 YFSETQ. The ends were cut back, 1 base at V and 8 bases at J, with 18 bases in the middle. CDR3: CASSLKQVSLPEAFF. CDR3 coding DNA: TGCGCCAGCAGCTTGAAGCAGGTCTCACTGCCGGAAGCTTTCTTT.

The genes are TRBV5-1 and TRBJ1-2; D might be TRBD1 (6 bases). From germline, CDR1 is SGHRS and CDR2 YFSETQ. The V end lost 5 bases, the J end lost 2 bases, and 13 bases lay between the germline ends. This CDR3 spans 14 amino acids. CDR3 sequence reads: CASSPGHRNYGYTF. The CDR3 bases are TGCGCCAGCAGTCCGGGACACCGCAACTATGGCTACACCTTC.

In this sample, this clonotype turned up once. The chain's CDR3 is CASRRSASGRRGEETQYF. CDR3 nucleotide sequence: TGTGCCAGCAGGAGGAGTGCTAGCGGGAGGAGAGGGGAAGAGACCCAGTACTTC. V and J are TRBV14 and TRBJ2-5; 11 nucleotides match TRBD2. From germline, CDR1 is SGHDN and CDR2 FVKESK. The V gene end was trimmed by 6 bases and the J gene end by 3 bases; junction bases not matched to a gene: 15. The length of the CDR3 is 18 residues.

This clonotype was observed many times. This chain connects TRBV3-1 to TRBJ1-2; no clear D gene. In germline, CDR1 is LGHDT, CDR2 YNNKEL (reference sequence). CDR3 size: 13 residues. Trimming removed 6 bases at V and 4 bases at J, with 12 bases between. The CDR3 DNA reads TGTGCCAGCAGTTTCGGAGGAAGCTATGGCTACACCTTC. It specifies CASSFGGSYGYTF.

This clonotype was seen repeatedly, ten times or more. CDR3 sequence: CASSEDRMNTEAFF. The CDR3 DNA follows: TGTGCCAGCAGTGAAGACAGAATGAACACTGAAGCTTTCTTT. The chain couples TRBV2 to TRBJ1-1; the D is unclear. Germline values: CDR1 SNHLY, CDR2 FYNNEI. The CDR3 consists of 14 residues. V lost 1 base to trimming and J lost 0 bases, with 6 bases between them.

In nucleotides, the CDR3 is TGTGCCGCATCAACCAAAGGACTAGCGGGAGCAAAGACCCAGTACTTC. The encoded protein is CAASTKGLAGAKTQYF. The chain is built from TRBV28 and TRBJ2-5; 13 nucleotides agree with TRBD2. CDR1 is MDHEN and CDR2 is SYDVKM in the germline V gene. This CDR3 has 16 residues. V was pared by 11 bases and J by 6 bases, with 15 bases of the junction left unmatched.

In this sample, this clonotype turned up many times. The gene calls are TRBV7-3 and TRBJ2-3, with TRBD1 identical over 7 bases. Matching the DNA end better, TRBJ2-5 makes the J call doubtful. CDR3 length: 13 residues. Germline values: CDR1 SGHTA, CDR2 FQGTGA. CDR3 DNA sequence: TGTGCCAGCAGCACAGGGGTTGCAGAGACCCAGTACTTC. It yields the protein CASSTGVAETQYF.

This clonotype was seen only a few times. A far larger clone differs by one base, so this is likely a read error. The CDR3 loop reads CASRSGLAGGQSMETQYF. The CDR3 coding sequence is TGTGCCAGCAGGTCGGGACTAGCGGGAGGACAGTCCATGGAGACCCAGTACTTC. The V gene is TRBV12-3 or TRBV12-4, the J gene TRBJ2-5; 15 nucleotides align to TRBD2. V was clipped by 6 bases and J by 5 bases; unmatched bases: 13. The CDR3 covers 18 residues.

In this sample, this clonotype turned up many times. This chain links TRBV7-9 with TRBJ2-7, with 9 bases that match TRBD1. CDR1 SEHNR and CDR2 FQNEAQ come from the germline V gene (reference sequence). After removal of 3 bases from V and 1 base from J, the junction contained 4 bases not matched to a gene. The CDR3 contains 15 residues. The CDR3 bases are TGTGCCAGCAGCTTGATCGGGACAGGGTCCTACGAGCAGTACTTC. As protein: CASSLIGTGSYEQYF.

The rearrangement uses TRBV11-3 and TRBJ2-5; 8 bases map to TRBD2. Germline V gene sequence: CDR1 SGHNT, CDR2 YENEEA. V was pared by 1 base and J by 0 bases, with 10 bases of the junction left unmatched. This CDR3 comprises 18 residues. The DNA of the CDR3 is TGTGCCAGCAGCTTAGGTATACTAGCGGAGGGGTACCAAGAGACCCAGTACTTC. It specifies CASSLGILAEGYQETQYF.

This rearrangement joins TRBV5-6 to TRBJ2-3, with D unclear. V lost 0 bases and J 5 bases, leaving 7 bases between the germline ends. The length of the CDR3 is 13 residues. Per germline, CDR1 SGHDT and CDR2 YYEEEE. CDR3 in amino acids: CASSLDVIDTQYF. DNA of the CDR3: TGTGCCAGCAGCTTGGATGTCATAGATACGCAGTATTTT.

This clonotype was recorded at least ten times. The CDR3 spells CSARVDGNRNQPQHF. The DNA of the CDR3 is TGCAGTGCTAGAGTTGATGGGAACAGGAATCAGCCCCAGCATTTT. The rearrangement joins TRBV20-1 to TRBJ1-5; tentative D call: TRBD1 (5 bases). The length of the CDR3 is 15 residues. V lost 1 base to trimming and J lost 4 bases, with 14 bases between them. In germline, CDR1 is DFQATT, CDR2 SNEGSKA (reference sequence).

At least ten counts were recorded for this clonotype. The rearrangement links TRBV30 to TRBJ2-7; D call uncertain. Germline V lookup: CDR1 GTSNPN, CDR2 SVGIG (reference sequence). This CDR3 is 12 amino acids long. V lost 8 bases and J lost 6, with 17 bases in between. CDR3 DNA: TGTGCCCCCCGGCTCTTCTACTTCGAGCAGTACTTC. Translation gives CAPRLFYFEQYF. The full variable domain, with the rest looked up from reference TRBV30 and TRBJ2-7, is SQTIHQWPATLVQPVGSPLSLECTVEGTSNPNLYWYRQAAGRGLQLLFYSVGIGQISSEVPQNLSASRPQDRQFILSSKKLLLSDSGFYLCAPRLFYFEQYFGPGTRLTVT.

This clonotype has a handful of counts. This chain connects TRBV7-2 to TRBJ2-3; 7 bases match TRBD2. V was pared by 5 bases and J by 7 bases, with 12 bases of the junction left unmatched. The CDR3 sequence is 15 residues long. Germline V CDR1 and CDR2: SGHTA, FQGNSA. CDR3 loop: CASSQDAGVAHTQYF. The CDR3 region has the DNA TGTGCCAGCAGCCAAGATGCGGGAGTCGCCCATACGCAGTATTTT.

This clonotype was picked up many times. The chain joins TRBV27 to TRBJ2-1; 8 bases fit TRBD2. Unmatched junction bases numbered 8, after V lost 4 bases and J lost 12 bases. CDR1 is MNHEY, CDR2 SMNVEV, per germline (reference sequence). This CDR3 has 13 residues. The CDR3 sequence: CASSSNPLAGQFF. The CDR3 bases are TGTGCCAGCAGTTCAAACCCGCTAGCGGGGCAGTTCTTC.

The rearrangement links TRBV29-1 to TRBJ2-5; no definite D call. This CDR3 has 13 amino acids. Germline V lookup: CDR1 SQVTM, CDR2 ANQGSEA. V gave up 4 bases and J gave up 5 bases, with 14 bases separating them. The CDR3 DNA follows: TGCAGCGTTGCTTTAGTTATACAGGAGACCCAGTACTTC. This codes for CSVALVIQETQYF.

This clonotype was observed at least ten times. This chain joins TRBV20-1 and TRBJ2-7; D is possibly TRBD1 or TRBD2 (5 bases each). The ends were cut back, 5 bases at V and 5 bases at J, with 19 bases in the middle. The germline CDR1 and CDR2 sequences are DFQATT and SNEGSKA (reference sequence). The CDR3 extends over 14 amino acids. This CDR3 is CSAFLTGTGNEQYF. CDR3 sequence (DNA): TGCAGTGCTTTCCTCACGGGGACGGGGAACGAGCAGTACTTC.